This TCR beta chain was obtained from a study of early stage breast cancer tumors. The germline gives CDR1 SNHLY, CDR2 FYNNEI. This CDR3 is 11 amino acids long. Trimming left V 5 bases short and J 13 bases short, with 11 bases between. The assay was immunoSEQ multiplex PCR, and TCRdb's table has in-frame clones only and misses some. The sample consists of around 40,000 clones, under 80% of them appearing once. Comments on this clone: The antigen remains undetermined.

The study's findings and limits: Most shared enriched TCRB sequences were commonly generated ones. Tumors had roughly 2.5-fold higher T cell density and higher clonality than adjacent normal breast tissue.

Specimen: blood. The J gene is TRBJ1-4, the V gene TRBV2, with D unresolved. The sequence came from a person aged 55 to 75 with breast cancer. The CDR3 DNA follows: TGTGCCAGCAGTAAGACATTCCTACTGTTTTTT. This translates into CASSKTFLLFF.